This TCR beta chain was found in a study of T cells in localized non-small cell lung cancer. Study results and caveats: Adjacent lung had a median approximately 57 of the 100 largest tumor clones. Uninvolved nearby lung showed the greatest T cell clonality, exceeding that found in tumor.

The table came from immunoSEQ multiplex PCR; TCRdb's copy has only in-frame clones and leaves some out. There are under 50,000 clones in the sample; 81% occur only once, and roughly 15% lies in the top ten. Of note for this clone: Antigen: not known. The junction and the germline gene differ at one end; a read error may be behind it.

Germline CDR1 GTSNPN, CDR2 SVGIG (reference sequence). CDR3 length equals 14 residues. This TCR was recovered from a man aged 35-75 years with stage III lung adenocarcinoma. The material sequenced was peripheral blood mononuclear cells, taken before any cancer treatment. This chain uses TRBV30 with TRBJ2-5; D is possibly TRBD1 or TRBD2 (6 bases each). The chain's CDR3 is CAGRSLGAQETQYF. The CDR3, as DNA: TGTGCCGGGAGGTCACTGGGGGCCCAAGAGACCCAGTACTTC.